Listed here is a single T cell receptor (beta chain). Profiled with immunoSEQ multiplex PCR; TCRdb holds only in-frame clones, not every one. There are 400,000 to 550,000 clones in the sample; around nine tenths occur only once, and around 4.5% lies in the top ten. The data derive from a study of blood T cell repertoires in COVID-19. From germline, CDR1 is SNHLY and CDR2 FYNNEI. Trimming removed 4 bases at V and 4 bases at J, with 14 bases between. This CDR3 region has 15 residues. J is TRBJ1-3 and V is TRBV2; D is undetermined. This receptor was taken from a woman aged 25 to 39 with acute or convalescent COVID-19. Sample: peripheral blood. As DNA, the CDR3 is TGTGCCAGCAGTGGAGCCAGGCCCATAGGAAACACCATATATTTT. Encoded protein: CASSGARPIGNTIYF.